This TCR beta chain came from a study of Ad26.COV2.S vaccination and SARS-CoV-2 variants. Study details: Dosing was one shot or two shots 56 days apart. Study-level findings and limits: Reported findings describe substantial breadth in spike-specific CD8+ and CD4+ T cell responses following vaccination. With respect to non-spike TCR breadth, vaccine and placebo recipients were similar.

This clone was recorded only once. Its antigen is not known. Clones were read by immunoSEQ multiplex PCR, and TCRdb kept only the in-frame ones, dropping some. Of about 440,000 clones listed, around 90% are singletons. CDR1 and CDR2 (germline): SGHTA, FQGNSA. Unmatched junction bases numbered 11, after V lost 2 bases and J lost 0 bases. The length of the CDR3 is 19 residues. Regarding treatment: about 20 received Ad26.COV2.S at low or high dose, single or two shots; several received placebo; per-sample allocation not given. Material that was analyzed had been drawn on day 63 after the first vaccine or placebo injection.

The TCR originated in a person between 18 and 60 years old who received the Ad26.COV2.S COVID-19 vaccine or a placebo. This chain connects TRBV7-2 to TRBJ2-2; 8 nucleotides match TRBD2. The sample was peripheral blood, taken in a trial of Ad26.COV2.S vaccine versus placebo. CDR3 in DNA: TGTGCCAGCAGCTTATCAGGACTGCTAGCGGGCGCGAACACCGGGGAGCTGTTTTTT. Translated: CASSLSGLLAGANTGELFF. The entire variable domain, with the rest obtained from reference TRBV7-2 and TRBJ2-2, is as follows: GAGVSQSPSNKVTEKGKDVELRCDPISGHTALYWYRQSLGQGLEFLIYFQGNSAPDKSGLPSDRFSAERTGGSVSTLTIQRTQQEDSAVYLCASSLSGLLAGANTGELFFGEGSRLTVL.